This is a list of T cell receptor beta chains from one sample in a study of vaccination and CD4 T cells after COVID-19. Their target antigens are unknown. From the PCR reads, TCRdb called clonotypes with MiXCR, one entry per CDR3 protein. The profile shows about 10,000 distinct CDR3 sequences, around half of them singletons. The sample was CD4+ T cells from blood, cultured in vitro. The receptor source for this set is a human donor who had recovered from COVID-19. Both conserved end residues are part of each CDR3.

V gene: TRBV6-5; CDR3 protein: CASSYRPGREKLFF
V gene: TRBV28; CDR3 protein: CASSFDRGLSPLHF
V gene: TRBV14; CDR3 protein: CASSPAGSSPLHF
V gene: TRBV20-1; CDR3 protein: CSAPMGRGQLGGYTF
V gene: TRBV7-8; CDR3 protein: CASSLAITSGRNEQFF
V gene: TRBV20-1; CDR3 protein: CSARDWGLTSYNSPLHF
V gene: TRBV4-2; CDR3 protein: CASSQVYRQIASTDTQYF
V gene: TRBV2; CDR3 protein: CASSGTGYTEAFF
V gene: TRBV12-3/TRBV12-4; CDR3 protein: CASILDFYGYTF
V gene: TRBV20-1; CDR3 protein: CSASTGTPDSPLHF
V gene: TRBV20-1; CDR3 protein: CSARDYRQGGPDTQYF
V gene: TRBV20-1; CDR3 protein: CSATGQDNEKLFF
V gene: TRBV27; CDR3 protein: CASSYWGRLGGTYEQYF
V gene: TRBV20-1; CDR3 protein: CSAGDLGAQHF
V gene: TRBV6-1; CDR3 protein: CASSRTENYGYTF
V gene: TRBV27; CDR3 protein: CASSPDRLKNTEAFF
V gene: TRBV7-3; CDR3 protein: CASSDTGDGELFF
V gene: TRBV27; CDR3 protein: CASSRLSSGRASGANVLTF
V gene: TRBV12-3/TRBV12-4; CDR3 protein: CASNSDSNYGYTF
V gene: TRBV10-2; CDR3 protein: CATKLGGSNYEQYF
V gene: TRBV7-7; CDR3 protein: CASSGQGGQETQYF
V gene: TRBV28; CDR3 protein: CASSLTSGGQETQYF
V gene: TRBV20-1; CDR3 protein: CSATKTNPLSYTF
V gene: TRBV20-1; CDR3 protein: CSATTSGGRNEQFF
V gene: TRBV6-5; CDR3 protein: CASSWDRGPGELFF